The clone carrying this TCR beta chain was seen a handful of times. Its antigen is unidentified. The sample is drawn from a study of T cell repertoires in cytomegalovirus infection. One entry per CDR3 protein results from TCRdb running MiXCR on the reads. Here the sample spans approximately 990,000 distinct CDR3 sequences, approximately 31% being singletons. This CDR3 has 12 residues. Looked up from germline, CDR1 is MGHRA and CDR2 is YSYEKL. Trimming removed 1 base at V and 6 bases at J, with 7 bases between. The specimen was cultured CD8+ T cells from PBMCs, collected from culture after CMV antigen stimulation. This sequence originates from a human donor in good health (CMV status not recorded). Some clones in this sample may be carry-over from other donors' samples. The rearrangement joins TRBV4-1 to TRBJ2-7; D gene unclear. CDR3: CASSQGSSEQYF. CDR3 DNA: TGCGCCAGCAGCCAAGGTTCTTCCGAGCAGTACTTC.